The subject of this entry is one T cell receptor beta chain. No antigen is known for it. Base qualities are missing; no much larger clone stands one base away. The CDR3 regions of human TCRbeta chains were subjected to immunosequencing. From the authors' description of their analysis: Repertoire TCRs were matched against a reference library of SARS-CoV-2-specific TCRs generated with the MIRA antigen-specificity platform. Breadth was defined as the fraction of unique TCRs that were SARS-CoV-2-associated, and depth was defined as the fraction of total T cells that were SARS-CoV-2-associated. Using the MIRA data, every spike-specific TCR was mapped to the spike region that the TCR reacted to and assigned to either a CD4 or a CD8 class. Log10-transformed breadth and depth values were compared by one-way ANOVA with Sidak's multiple comparisons tests. As stored in TCRdb, this immuneACCESS dataset retains in-frame rearrangements with V and J assigned. A fraction of the clones does not appear; measured against another copy, unresolved V genes explain less than half of the discrepancy, and the remainder lacks a known reason. V and J calls and clone size are those listed in that table; D and trimming were worked out from the DNA. Within this sample are roughly 100,000 clones, with roughly 90% of them counted one time only. Jointly, the top ten make up about 2.3% of the sample.

This record belongs to a study of T cell responses to AZD1222 COVID-19 vaccine (dated by TCRdb to the early 2020s). About the full investigation: AZD1222 recipients whose second dose came at about 4 weeks and those whose second dose came at about 12 weeks were combined into one group, since spike-specific TCR depth and breadth did not differ between the two schedules. TCR sequencing covered fewer than 250 trial participants: nearly 210 given two doses of AZD1222 and 26 given two doses of MenACWY control vaccine. Enrollment into the trials was organized by age into subgroups of 18-55, 56-69 and 70-plus years, and those subgroups contained about 160, 30 and 59 TCR-sequenced participants, respectively.

The sample's time point label, decoded: baseline before first vaccination. The vaccinee samples were drawn from two UK trials, COV001 and COV002, one of which was a single-blind randomized controlled phase 2/3 trial testing AZD1222 (ChAdOx1 nCoV-19) in healthy adults. For TCRbeta chain sequencing, PBMC samples were collected from trial participants at day 0 and at day 28 after the second dose. Broad study findings and their caveats: Participants were mostly white British and included more females than males, and it was suggested by the authors that clonal diversity may have been underestimated. The 56-69-year group was small, and its depth increase did not reach significance, likely because of low power. Nearly half of unique spike-specific TCRs reportedly recognized epitopes outside regions mutated in the B.1.351 and B.1.1.7 variants. The vaccine-associated CD4 TCRs covered the entire spike protein, and the dominant responses fell in regions 160-218 and 743-854. Only a handful of AZD1222 recipients were SARS-CoV-2 seropositive at baseline, limiting conclusions about previously exposed vaccinees. Because no samples from the day 14 peak response were available, repertoires could be characterized only after the peak T cell response. Spike-specific TCR breadth and depth rose significantly after two AZD1222 doses compared with day 0 and with MenACWY recipients.

This clonotype was obtained from an adult in good health. The source material was peripheral blood, sampled on day 0 of AZD1222 vaccination.

CDR3 protein: CASSPPTGGGGYTF. The sequenced DNA is TGTGCCAGCAGTCCGCCGACAGGGGGTGGCGGCTACACCTTC. The chain uses TRBV28 and TRBJ1-2, with 9 bases in between that match TRBD1. V is cut back by 5 bases and J by 8 bases, with 9 bases in the junction unmatched. Reading from cysteine to phenylalanine, the CDR3 counts 14 amino acids. Solely the CDR3 DNA is kept, with 42 bases framed from the first base. Sequences MDHEN (CDR1) and SYDVKM (CDR2) are obtained from the germline V gene.